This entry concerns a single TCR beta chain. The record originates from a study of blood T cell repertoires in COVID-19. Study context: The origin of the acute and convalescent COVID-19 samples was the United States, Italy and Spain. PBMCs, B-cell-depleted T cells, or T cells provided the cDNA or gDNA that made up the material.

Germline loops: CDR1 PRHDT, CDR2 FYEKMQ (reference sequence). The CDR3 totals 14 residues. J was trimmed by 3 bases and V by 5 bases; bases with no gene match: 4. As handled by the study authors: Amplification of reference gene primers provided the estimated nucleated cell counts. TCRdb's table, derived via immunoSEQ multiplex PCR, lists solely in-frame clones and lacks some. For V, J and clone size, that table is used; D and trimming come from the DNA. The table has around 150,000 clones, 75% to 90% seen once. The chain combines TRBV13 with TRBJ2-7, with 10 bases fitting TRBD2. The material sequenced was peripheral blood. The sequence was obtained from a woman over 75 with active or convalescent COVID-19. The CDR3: CASSQGLADYEQYF. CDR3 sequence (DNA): TGTGCCAGCAGCCAAGGACTAGCGGACTACGAGCAGTACTTC.